This is a list of T cell receptor beta chains from one sample in a study of monozygotic twins with inflammatory bowel disease. Each CDR3 protein gets one entry in TCRdb, which reprocessed the 5' RACE reads and gives no DNA. This repertoire includes over 110,000 distinct CDR3 sequences. Sample: blood. The receptors were sampled from a human donor with ulcerative colitis or Crohn's disease, or a healthy co-twin of an affected twin (not recorded which). Each CDR3 is given with its conserved first and last residue.

j_call: TRBJ2-7; v_call: TRBV5-1; cdr3_aa: CASSSPGTTYEQYF
j_call: TRBJ1-5; v_call: TRBV18; cdr3_aa: CASSPGGTQPQHF
j_call: TRBJ2-7; v_call: TRBV20-1; cdr3_aa: CSALPLYEQYF
j_call: TRBJ2-7; v_call: TRBV19; cdr3_aa: CASSSQRSYEQYF
j_call: TRBJ2-4; v_call: TRBV27; cdr3_aa: CASSLSLAKNIQYF
j_call: TRBJ2-1; v_call: TRBV11-2; cdr3_aa: CASSLDSGLNNEQFF
j_call: TRBJ2-5; v_call: TRBV9; cdr3_aa: CASSARTGGEETQYF
j_call: TRBJ1-1; v_call: TRBV19; cdr3_aa: CASSISGVEAFF
j_call: TRBJ2-1; v_call: TRBV27; cdr3_aa: CATQSKGQGYYNEQFF
j_call: TRBJ1-2; v_call: TRBV20-1; cdr3_aa: CSARLSGGYTF
j_call: TRBJ1-2; v_call: TRBV5-1; cdr3_aa: CASSDRDTGGGYTF
j_call: TRBJ2-3; v_call: TRBV6-5; cdr3_aa: CASSYREGTDTQYF
j_call: TRBJ1-4; v_call: TRBV5-1; cdr3_aa: CASSIPDGTEKLFF
j_call: TRBJ2-1; v_call: TRBV7-2; cdr3_aa: CASSPGTPPYNEQFF
j_call: TRBJ1-2; v_call: TRBV5-1; cdr3_aa: CASSSLTGYHTF
j_call: TRBJ2-3; v_call: TRBV4-3; cdr3_aa: CASSQDLSVGSRTDTQYF
j_call: TRBJ2-5; v_call: TRBV6-1; cdr3_aa: CASSERSVKTQYF
j_call: TRBJ2-4; v_call: TRBV6-1; cdr3_aa: CASSESGGQHIQYF
j_call: TRBJ2-7; v_call: TRBV20-1; cdr3_aa: CSATKRSSYEQYF
j_call: TRBJ2-3; v_call: TRBV20-1; cdr3_aa: CSARELAGGYAADTQYF
j_call: TRBJ2-1; v_call: TRBV3-1; cdr3_aa: CASSQEASGGLYNEQFF
j_call: TRBJ1-5; v_call: TRBV21-1; cdr3_aa: CASSNGALYSNQPQHF
j_call: TRBJ2-7; v_call: TRBV6-2/TRBV6-3; cdr3_aa: CASSYLQSYEQYF
j_call: TRBJ2-7; v_call: TRBV27; cdr3_aa: CASRSGQLPYEQYF
j_call: TRBJ2-2; v_call: TRBV4-1; cdr3_aa: CASSQKTGTWGELFF
j_call: TRBJ2-1; v_call: TRBV27; cdr3_aa: CASSHPGPSLFF
j_call: TRBJ2-5; v_call: TRBV24-1; cdr3_aa: CATSDPRQDQETQYF
j_call: TRBJ1-6; v_call: TRBV20-1; cdr3_aa: CSARVATDSPLHF
j_call: TRBJ2-7; v_call: TRBV6-5; cdr3_aa: CASSYFAGGPYEQYF
j_call: TRBJ1-1; v_call: TRBV7-2; cdr3_aa: CASSLGETEAFF
j_call: TRBJ1-3; v_call: TRBV5-1; cdr3_aa: CASSPTGGLGNTIYF
j_call: TRBJ2-3; v_call: TRBV18; cdr3_aa: CASSRGGGRMTGSDTQYF